Sequencing of this T cell receptor beta chain was carried out in a study of beta chain features in type 1 diabetes. Overall study: Healthy donors and patients showed comparable age, gender and cell yields. Overall study results and limits: At VDJ recombination sites, type 1 diabetes patients had fewer insertions and more deleted nucleotides. Researchers report that Type 1 diabetes patients had moderately but significantly shorter TCRB CDR3s across all four CD4+ subsets. For patients, the naive, central memory and Treg TCRB repertoires appeared more alike than for healthy donors.

This clone occurred a few times. Its antigen is unknown. CDR3 length: 12 amino acids. V was shortened by 7 bases and J by 3 bases, with 9 bases between the two germline ends. Germline V gene data show CDR1 as SQVTM and CDR2 as ANQGSEA. The sequenced template was cDNA made from the entire isolated RNA. Assay used: immunoSEQ multiplex PCR; TCRdb lists only in-frame clones, some missing. The sample contains some 700,000 clones, about an eighth of which appear only once. The sample comprised naive CD4+ T cells from blood. The chain combines TRBV29-1 with TRBJ2-2, with D perhaps TRBD1 (6 bases). The receptor was derived from a man younger than 35 with type 1 diabetes. The CDR3 here is CSGYRDTGELFF. In DNA form, the CDR3 reads TGCAGCGGTTACAGGGACACCGGGGAGCTGTTTTTT.